This T cell receptor beta chain was found in a study of T cell responses to AZD1222 COVID-19 vaccine. This CDR3 spans 13 amino acids. Trimming shortened V by 7 bases and J by 0 bases, and 7 bases separated the two germline ends. Germline assignment: CDR1 SGHTA and CDR2 FQGNSA. The assay was immunoSEQ multiplex PCR, and TCRdb's table has in-frame clones only and misses some. The sample records about 130,000 clones, approximately 88% being singletons. This clonotype was sampled from an adult in good health. The specimen comprised peripheral blood, sampled on day 0 of AZD1222 vaccination. The J gene is TRBJ1-5, the V gene TRBV7-2; D is ambiguous. CDR3 nucleotides: TGTGCCAGCATGCGAAATAGCAATCAGCCCCAGCATTTT. It translates to CASMRNSNQPQHF.